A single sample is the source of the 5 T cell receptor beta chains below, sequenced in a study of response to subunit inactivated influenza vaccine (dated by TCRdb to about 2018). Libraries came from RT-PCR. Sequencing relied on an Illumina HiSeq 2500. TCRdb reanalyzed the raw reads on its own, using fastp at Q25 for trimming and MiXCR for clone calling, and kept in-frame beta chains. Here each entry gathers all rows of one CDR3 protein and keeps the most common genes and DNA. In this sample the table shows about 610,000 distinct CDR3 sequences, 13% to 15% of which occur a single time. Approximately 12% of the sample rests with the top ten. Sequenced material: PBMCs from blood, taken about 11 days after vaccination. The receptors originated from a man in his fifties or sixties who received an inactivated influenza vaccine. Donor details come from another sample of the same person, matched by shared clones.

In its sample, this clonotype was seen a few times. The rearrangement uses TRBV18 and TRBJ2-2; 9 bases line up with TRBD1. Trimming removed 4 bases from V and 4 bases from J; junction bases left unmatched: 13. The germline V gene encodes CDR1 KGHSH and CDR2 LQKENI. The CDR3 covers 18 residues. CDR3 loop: CASSLSRPGQGGTGELFF. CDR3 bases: TGTGCCAGCTCACTCTCCCGCCCGGGACAGGGCGGCACCGGGGAGCTGTTTTTT. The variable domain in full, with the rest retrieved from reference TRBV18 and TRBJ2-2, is NAGVMQNPRHLVRRRGQEARLRCSPMKGHSHVYWYRQLPEEGLKFMVYLQKENIIDESGMPKERFSAEFPKEGPSILRIQQVVRGDSAAYFCASSLSRPGQGGTGELFFGEGSRLTVL.

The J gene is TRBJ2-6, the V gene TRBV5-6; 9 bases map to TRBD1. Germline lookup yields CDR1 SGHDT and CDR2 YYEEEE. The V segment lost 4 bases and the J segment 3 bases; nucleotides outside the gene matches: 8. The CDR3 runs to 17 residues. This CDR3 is CASSQPGQGFGANVLTF. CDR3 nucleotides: TGTGCCAGCAGCCAACCGGGACAGGGTTTTGGGGCCAACGTCCTGACTTTC.

In DNA form, the CDR3 reads TGCAGCGTGACCGGGACAGGGGGCCGGGAGACCCAGTACTTC. Translated, it gives CSVTGTGGRETQYF. The chain is built from TRBV29-1 and TRBJ2-5; the match to TRBD1 covers 12 bases. CDR1 is SQVTM and CDR2 is ANQGSEA in the germline V gene. The CDR3 covers 14 residues. Trimming took 6 bases from V and 5 from J; bases not matched to a gene: 7.

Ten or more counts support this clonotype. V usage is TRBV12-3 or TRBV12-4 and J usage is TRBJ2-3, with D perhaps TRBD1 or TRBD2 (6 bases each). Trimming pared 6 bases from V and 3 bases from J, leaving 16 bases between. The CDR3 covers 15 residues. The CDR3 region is CASSNSGTGTDTQYF. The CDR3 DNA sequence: TGTGCCAGCAGCAATAGCGGAACAGGGACAGATACGCAGTATTTT.

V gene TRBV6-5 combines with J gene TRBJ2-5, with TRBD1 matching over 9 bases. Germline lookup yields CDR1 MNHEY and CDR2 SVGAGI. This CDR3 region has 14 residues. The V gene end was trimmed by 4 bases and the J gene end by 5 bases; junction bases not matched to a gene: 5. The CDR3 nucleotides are TGTGCCAGCAGTTTGTACAGGGGGCACGAGACCCAGTACTTC. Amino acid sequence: CASSLYRGHETQYF.